This entry features one T cell receptor beta chain sequence. V lost 0 bases and J 3 bases, leaving 12 bases between the germline ends. CDR1 is LGHNA, CDR2 YNFKEQ, per germline. This CDR3 is built from 15 residues. The data belong to a study of siplizumab effects on memory and regulatory T cells. The table came from immunoSEQ multiplex PCR; TCRdb's copy has only in-frame clones and leaves some out. The sample holds some 52,000 clones, 95% to 97% seen once. This chain connects TRBV4-2 to TRBJ2-7; D gene uncertain. The sequenced sample was naive CD4+ T cells sorted from blood. This receptor was obtained from a human donor in good health. CDR3: CASSQDQGRHYEQYF. The DNA of the CDR3 is TGTGCCAGCAGCCAAGATCAAGGCAGGCACTACGAGCAGTACTTC.